This T cell receptor (beta chain) was sequenced during a study of regulatory T cells in long-lasting Graves disease (dated by TCRdb to 2020 to 2023). Some background on the complete study: Newly diagnosed Graves' disease patients had taken antithyroid drugs for less than 3 months. This study used TCR sequencing and RNA sequencing of peripheral blood to compare persistent Graves' disease patients against newly diagnosed Graves' disease patients. The study was conducted in China and was registered as a clinical trial. A total of some 35 samples underwent TCR sequencing, from about 13 patients with persistent Graves' disease and roughly 20 patients with newly diagnosed Graves' disease. General study outcomes and caveats: Persistent disease showed preferential use of TRBV28, TRBJ1-2 and TRBJ2-5, whereas newly diagnosed disease favored TRBV20-1 and TRBJ2-1. A larger number of public clonotypes was shared among persistent patients (over 2,500) than among newly diagnosed patients (roughly 970). Peripheral blood alone was examined, since thyroid tissue, which constituted the primary lesion, could not be accessed. The authors acknowledged the small sample size as a limitation that may reduce accuracy. Sequencing and analysis were restricted to the TCR beta chain. Lower TCR Shannon entropy and fewer highly expanded clones were observed in persistent Graves' disease patients than in newly diagnosed patients, which suggested clonal expansion.

At least ten counts were recorded for this clonotype. The antigen it recognizes is unknown. No base quality information exists; no much larger clone differs at one position. V and J are trimmed by 4 bases and 5 bases, and the gene matches miss 6 bases of the junction. The CDR3 measures 14 amino acids from cysteine to phenylalanine. The sequence is cut down to CDR3 DNA, 42 bases in frame from base 1. Library preparation used multiplex PCR. This sample was sequenced with an Illumina HiSeq 4000. iRepertoire HTBI primers and Arm-PCR amplification of CDR3 regions were used to construct TCR beta libraries. Before sequencing, the PCR products went through gel purification. In the paper's pipeline: A total of around 59 TRBV and 14 TRBJ segments were identified across samples and were used for gene usage analysis of CDR3 amino acid clonotypes. Filtered high-quality paired reads were merged into contigs using COPE and FqMerger. BLAST was used to align contigs to IMGT TRBV, TRBD and TRBJ reference genes, with CDR3 defined following IMGT. Any clonotype with a frequency above 0.1% was classified as a highly expanded clone. Repertoire diversity was measured by Shannon entropy, and V-J evenness by the Gini coefficient. Clonotypes shared by more than one individual were considered public. Using fastp trimming at Q25 and MiXCR clonotype assembly, TCRdb reanalyzed the public sequencing data and kept in-frame beta chains. Identical CDR3 proteins give one entry, which carries the most common genes and DNA. It is TCRdb's table, rather than the study itself, that gives the V and J calls and clone size. Present in this sample are more than 300,000 distinct CDR3 sequences, 10% to 15% of which were seen just once. The ten largest clones represent around 18% of the sample.

The meaning of the sample's time point label: newly diagnosed GD, antithyroid drugs for less than 3 months. For both TCR sequencing and RNA sequencing, RNA was extracted from PBMCs in TRIzol. The diagnosis of Graves' disease followed American Thyroid Association guidelines. Recruitment of patients was carried out at an endocrinology department in Xi'an, China. Each patient gave 8.5 to 9.5 milliliters of peripheral blood, collected in an EDTA anticoagulant tube. Ficoll Paque Plus density gradient separation was used to isolate PBMCs, and no additional T cell sorting was done. An Agilent 2100 Bioanalyzer and agarose gel were used to assess RNA quality, and a NanoDrop 2000 was used to measure RNA concentration. This same sample was also taken into another study, of T cells in Graves' hyperthyroidism and ophthalmopathy. The second publication reports: Stable Graves' hyperthyroidism was defined as the absence of progression to ophthalmopathy over 18 months of follow-up. Hyperthyroidism patients were newly diagnosed, with disease duration under 2 months, and aged 18 to 65 years. Exclusion was applied to patients with uncontrolled infections, other autoimmune diseases, pregnancy or lactation. Clinical symptoms, serum thyroxine and TRAb, thyroid ultrasound, and orbital computed tomography formed the basis for the diagnoses. The first round of RT-PCR for the TCR CDR3 was performed with the HTBI primer set and the Qiagen OneStep RT-PCR kit. Blood samples also contained most of the expanded thyroid clonotypes (frequency above 0.001), which suggests that blood repertoires may reflect thyroid immune responses. A 13 V-J signature model separated ophthalmopathy from stable hyperthyroidism, with around 91% sensitivity and about 81% specificity in cross-validation and 80%/75% in testing. In validation, progression to ophthalmopathy was predicted by the model with nearly 71% sensitivity and roughly 76% specificity, a median of roughly 6 months before onset. A discovery cohort of 95 to 100 patients, fewer than 50 with Graves' ophthalmopathy and roughly 59 with stable Graves' hyperthyroidism, was used to find distinguishing TCR V-J signatures. Whether ophthalmopathy could be predicted prospectively was tested in an independent validation cohort made up of 18 to 20 hyperthyroidism patients plus 17 patients who later progressed to ophthalmopathy. For training and testing, the approximately 97 patients in the discovery cohort were randomly divided in a 7:3 ratio. In addition, the study compared T-cell repertoires in thyroid tissue and in blood from several Graves' hyperthyroidism patients. Following sampling, methimazole starting at 30 mg daily was given to hyperthyroidism patients, and high-dose intravenous methylprednisolone was given to ophthalmopathy patients. The libraries were constructed in a second round of multiplex PCR and then size-selected and purified. Libraries were sequenced paired-end with 100 bp reads on an Illumina HiSeq2000. Raw data were processed with SOAPnuke, discarding reads with adapters, uncalled bases, mean Phred below 15, or no exact constant-primer or identifier match. COPE v1.2.5 was used to merge the high-quality paired reads, and each unique nucleotide sequence was defined as a clonotype. MiTCR v1.1 was used to align clonotypes to the IMGT TRBV, TRBD and TRBJ reference segments. The analysis was restricted to V-J combinations with a frequency above 0.0001, which together covered about 99% of the repertoires. The TCS score was defined as F50 (clonal expansion) divided by E x V (chaos), with BLOSUM62-based TCRdist calculated between CDR3 peptides within each V-J. Welch's t-statistics and random forest reduced 500 to 650 V-J features to 10 to 15, which were used in a naive Bayes classifier (R e1071). No statistical method was used to set the sample size in advance, and investigators knew the group allocation. The paper describes TCR Vbeta CDR3 sequencing of 120 to 150 peripheral blood samples, made up of 43 ophthalmopathy patients, roughly 80 hyperthyroidism patients and about 17 progressor patients.

The chain is assembled from TRBV12-3 or TRBV12-4 and TRBJ2-7; 9 bases in the middle match TRBD1. This receptor was obtained from a woman between 18 and 29 years old with Graves disease. Donor details come from another sample of the same person, matched by shared clones. The specimen was peripheral blood mononuclear cells (PBMCs), collected at new diagnosis, from a patient treated with antithyroid drugs. The CDR3 protein sequence reads: CASSSGTGWNEQYF. The DNA sequence is given as TGTGCCAGCAGTTCCGGGACAGGGTGGAACGAGCAGTACTTC.